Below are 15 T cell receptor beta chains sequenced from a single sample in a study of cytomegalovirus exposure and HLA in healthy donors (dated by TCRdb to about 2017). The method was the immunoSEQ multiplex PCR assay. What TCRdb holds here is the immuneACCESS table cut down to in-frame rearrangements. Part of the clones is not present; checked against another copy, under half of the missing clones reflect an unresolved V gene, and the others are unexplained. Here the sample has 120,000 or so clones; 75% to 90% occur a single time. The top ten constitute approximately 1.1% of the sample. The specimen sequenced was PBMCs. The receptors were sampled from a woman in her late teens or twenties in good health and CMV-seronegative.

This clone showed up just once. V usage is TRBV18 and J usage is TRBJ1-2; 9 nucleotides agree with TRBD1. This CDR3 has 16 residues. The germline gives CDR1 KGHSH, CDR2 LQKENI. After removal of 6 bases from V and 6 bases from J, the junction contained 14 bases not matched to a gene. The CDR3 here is CASSAQGARGEDGYTF. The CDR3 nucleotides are TGTGCCAGCTCGGCACAGGGGGCGCGGGGAGAAGATGGCTACACCTTC.

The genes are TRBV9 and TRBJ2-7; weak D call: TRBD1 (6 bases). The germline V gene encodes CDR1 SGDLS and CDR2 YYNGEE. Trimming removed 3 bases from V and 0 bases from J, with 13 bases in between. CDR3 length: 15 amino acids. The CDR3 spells CASSADRDNSYEQYF. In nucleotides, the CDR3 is TGTGCCAGCAGCGCAGATAGGGACAACTCCTACGAGCAGTACTTC.

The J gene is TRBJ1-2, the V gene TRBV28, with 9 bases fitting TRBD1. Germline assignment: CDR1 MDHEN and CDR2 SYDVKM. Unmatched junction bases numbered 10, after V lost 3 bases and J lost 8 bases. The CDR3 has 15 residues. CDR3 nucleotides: TGTGCCAGCAGTTTCTGGGACAGGGACGTGGGGGGCTACACCTTC. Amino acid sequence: CASSFWDRDVGGYTF.

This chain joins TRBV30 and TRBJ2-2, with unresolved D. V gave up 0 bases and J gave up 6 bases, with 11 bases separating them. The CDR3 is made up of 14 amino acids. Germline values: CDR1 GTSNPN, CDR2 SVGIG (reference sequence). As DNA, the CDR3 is TGTGCCTGGAGTGTACTTAGCCCCCCCGGGGAGCTGTTTTTT. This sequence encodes CAWSVLSPPGELFF.

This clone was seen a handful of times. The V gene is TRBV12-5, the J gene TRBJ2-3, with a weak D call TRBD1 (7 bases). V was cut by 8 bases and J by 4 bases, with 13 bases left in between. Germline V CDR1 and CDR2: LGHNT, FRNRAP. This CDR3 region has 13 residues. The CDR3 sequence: CASQGDWADTQYF. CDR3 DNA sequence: TGTGCTAGTCAGGGGGACTGGGCAGATACGCAGTATTTT.

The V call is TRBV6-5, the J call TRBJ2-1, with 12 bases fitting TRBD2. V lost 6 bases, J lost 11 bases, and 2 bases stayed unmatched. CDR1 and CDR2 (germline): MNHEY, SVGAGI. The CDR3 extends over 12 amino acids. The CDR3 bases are TGTGCCAGCAGCCTAGCGGGGGGGCAGCAGTTCTTC. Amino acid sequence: CASSLAGGQQFF.

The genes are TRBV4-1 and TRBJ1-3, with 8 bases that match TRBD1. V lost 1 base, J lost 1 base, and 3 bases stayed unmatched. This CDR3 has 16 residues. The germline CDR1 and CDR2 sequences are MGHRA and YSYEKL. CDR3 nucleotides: TGCGCCAGCAGCCAAGGACAGGGGACTTCTGGAAACACCATATATTTT. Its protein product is CASSQGQGTSGNTIYF.

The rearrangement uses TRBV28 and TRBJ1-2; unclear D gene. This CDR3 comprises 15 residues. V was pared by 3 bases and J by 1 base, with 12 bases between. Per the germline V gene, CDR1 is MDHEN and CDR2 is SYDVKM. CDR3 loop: CASSLSPRLNYGYTF. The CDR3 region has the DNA TGTGCCAGCAGTTTGTCCCCCAGGCTTAACTATGGCTACACCTTC.

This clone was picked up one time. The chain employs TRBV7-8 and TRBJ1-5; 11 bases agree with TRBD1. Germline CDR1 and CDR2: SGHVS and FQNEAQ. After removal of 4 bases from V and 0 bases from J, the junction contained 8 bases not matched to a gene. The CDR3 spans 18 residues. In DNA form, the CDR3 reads TGTGCCAGCAGCTCCCGGGACAGGGGGATTTATAGCAATCAGCCCCAGCATTTT. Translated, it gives CASSSRDRGIYSNQPQHF.

The CDR3 DNA reads as TGCGCCAGCAGCCCGACATGGCAGGACAATCAGCCCCAGCATTTT. Translated, it gives CASSPTWQDNQPQHF. The chain carries TRBV5-1 and TRBJ1-5; D ambiguous. The V gene lost 4 bases and the J gene lost 3 bases, with 14 bases spanning the gap. The V gene's germline CDR1 is SGHRS and CDR2 YFSETQ. The CDR3 contains 15 residues.

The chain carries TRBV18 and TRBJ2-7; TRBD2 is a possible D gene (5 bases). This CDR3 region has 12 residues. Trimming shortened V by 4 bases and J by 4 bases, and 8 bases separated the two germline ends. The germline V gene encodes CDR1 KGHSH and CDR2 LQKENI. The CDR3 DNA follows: TGTGCCAGCTCACGCGAGGGATACGAGCAGTACGTC. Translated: CASSREGYEQYV.

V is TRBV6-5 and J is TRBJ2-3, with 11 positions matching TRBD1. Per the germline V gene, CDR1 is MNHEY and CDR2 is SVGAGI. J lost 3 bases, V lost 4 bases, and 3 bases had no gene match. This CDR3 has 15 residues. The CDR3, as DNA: TGTGCCAGCAGTTCGGGACAGGGGGGGACAGATACGCAGTATTTT. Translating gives CASSSGQGGTDTQYF.

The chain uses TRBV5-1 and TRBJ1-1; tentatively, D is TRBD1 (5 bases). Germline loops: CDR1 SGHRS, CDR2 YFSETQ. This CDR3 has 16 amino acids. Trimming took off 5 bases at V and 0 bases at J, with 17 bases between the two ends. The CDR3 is CASRKEGSGVNTEAFF. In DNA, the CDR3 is TGCGCCAGCAGGAAGGAAGGGTCGGGGGTGAACACTGAAGCTTTCTTT.

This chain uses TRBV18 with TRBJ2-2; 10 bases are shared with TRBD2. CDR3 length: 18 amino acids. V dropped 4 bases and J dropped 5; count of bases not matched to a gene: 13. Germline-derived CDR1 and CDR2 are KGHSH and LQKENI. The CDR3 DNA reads TGTGCCAGCTCACTTATAGCGGGAGGAGCCCCGTCAACCGGGGAGCTGTTTTTT. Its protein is CASSLIAGGAPSTGELFF.

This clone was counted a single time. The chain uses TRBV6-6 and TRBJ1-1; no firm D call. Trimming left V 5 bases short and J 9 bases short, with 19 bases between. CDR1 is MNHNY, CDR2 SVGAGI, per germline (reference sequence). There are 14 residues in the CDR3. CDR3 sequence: CASSAGSDRTKAFF. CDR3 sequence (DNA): TGTGCCAGCAGTGCGGGAAGCGACCGCACCAAAGCTTTCTTT.